A selection of T cell receptor beta chains follows, all from one sample in a study of memory CD4+ T cells and cytomegalovirus serostatus. The data were produced by immunoSEQ multiplex PCR, yet TCRdb's version contains in-frame clones alone and is incomplete. Of around 26,000 clones listed, about four fifths were seen once; the top ten hold 0.68%. The sample was memory CD4+ T cells from blood. The receptor source for this set is an adult in good health and CMV-seronegative. Both conserved end residues are part of each CDR3. The D gene is left open where the match is weak. Rows give clone size only sometimes, using once, few, many, or a class for an expanded clone.

cdr3_length | j_call | v_call | d_call | clone_size | cdr3_aa | cdr3_nt
15 | TRBJ1-4 | TRBV10-3 | NA | NA | CAISERGESNEKLFF | TGTGCCATCAGTGAGCGAGGTGAATCAAATGAAAAACTGTTTTTT
13 | TRBJ1-5 | TRBV30 | NA | NA | CAWSVDSNQPQHF | TGTGCCTGGAGTGTTGATAGCAATCAGCCCCAGCATTTT
13 | TRBJ1-1 | TRBV29-1 | NA | few | CSAEAGMNTEAFF | TGCAGCGCTGAAGCAGGGATGAACACTGAAGCTTTCTTT
15 | TRBJ1-5 | TRBV5-5 | TRBD1 | NA | CASSYRGHGNQPQHF | TGTGCCAGCAGCTACAGGGGGCACGGCAATCAGCCCCAGCATTTT
14 | TRBJ1-2 | TRBV6-5 | NA | NA | CASSLDYQGYGYTF | TGTGCCAGCAGTTTGGATTACCAGGGGTATGGCTACACCTTC
15 | TRBJ1-2 | TRBV11-1 | NA | NA | CASSLGPGVGYGYTF | TGTGCCAGCAGCTTAGGGCCGGGCGTCGGCTATGGCTACACCTTC
12 | TRBJ2-7 | TRBV29-1 | NA | NA | CSVGFRGALQYF | TGCAGCGTTGGATTTAGGGGAGCCCTCCAGTACTTC
17 | TRBJ2-3 | TRBV5-1 | NA | NA | CASSLEGSSAFQDTQYF | TGCGCCAGCAGCTTGGAGGGGTCTAGCGCCTTTCAGGATACGCAGTATTTT
14 | TRBJ1-2 | TRBV19 | NA | NA | CASSTPGLNYGYTF | TGTGCCAGTAGTACCCCCGGGCTGAACTATGGCTACACCTTC
17 | TRBJ2-6 | TRBV5-1 | TRBD1 | NA | CASSLAGTAAGANVLTF | TGCGCCAGCAGCTTGGCTGGGACAGCAGCTGGGGCCAACGTCCTGACTTTC
14 | TRBJ2-3 | TRBV14 | NA | NA | CASSLRQARDTQYF | TGTGCCAGCAGCCTGCGGCAGGCCAGAGATACGCAGTATTTT
12 | TRBJ2-1 | TRBV5-1 | NA | NA | CASRMDGNEQFF | TGCGCCAGCAGAATGGACGGAAATGAGCAGTTCTTC
17 | TRBJ1-5 | TRBV6-1 | NA | few | CASSKGKTGGGNQPQHF | TGTGCCAGCAGTAAAGGGAAGACAGGCGGAGGTAATCAGCCCCAGCATTTT
14 | TRBJ2-2 | TRBV6-1 | NA | NA | CASYRDRLTGELFF | TGTGCCAGCTACCGGGACCGCCTCACCGGGGAGCTGTTTTTT
11 | TRBJ2-7 | TRBV20-1 | NA | NA | CSATENYEQYF | TGCAGTGCTACAGAGAACTACGAGCAGTACTTC
16 | TRBJ2-3 | TRBV7-3 | NA | NA | CASSLQSGASTDTQYF | TGTGCCAGCAGCTTACAGTCAGGGGCGAGCACAGATACGCAGTATTTT
15 | TRBJ2-7 | TRBV27 | TRBD2 | NA | CASRTRGGSTYEQYF | TGTGCCAGCAGGACGCGGGGGGGCTCTACCTACGAGCAGTACTTC
15 | TRBJ2-1 | TRBV7-2 | NA | NA | CASSLAGARNNEQFF | TGTGCCAGCAGCTTAGCGGGGGCACGTAATAATGAGCAGTTCTTC
11 | TRBJ1-1 | TRBV29-1 | NA | once | CSVETGTEAFF | TGCAGCGTTGAGACTGGGACTGAAGCTTTCTTT
16 | TRBJ1-2 | TRBV2 | TRBD1 | NA | CASTQTGARRKGSYTF | TGTGCCAGCACCCAGACAGGGGCCCGCCGAAAAGGGAGCTACACCTTC
15 | TRBJ2-5 | TRBV6-5 | TRBD1 | NA | CASSYWGQGQETQYF | TGTGCCAGCAGTTACTGGGGACAGGGACAAGAGACCCAGTACTTC
13 | TRBJ1-5 | TRBV4-3 | NA | NA | CASSQGRDQPQHF | TGCGCCAGCAGCCAAGGTAGGGACCAGCCCCAGCATTTT
16 | TRBJ2-7 | TRBV15 | TRBD1 | NA | CATSRDLGQGDYEQYF | TGTGCCACCAGCAGAGATCTAGGACAGGGTGACTACGAGCAGTACTTC
15 | TRBJ1-5 | TRBV6-5 | TRBD1 | NA | CASPTGGNGNQPQHF | TGTGCCAGCCCGACAGGGGGCAATGGCAATCAGCCCCAGCATTTT
16 | TRBJ1-5 | TRBV19 | TRBD1 | NA | CASSSPDRQGKQPQHF | TGTGCCAGTAGTTCCCCGGACCGACAGGGAAAACAGCCCCAGCATTTT
14 | TRBJ2-7 | TRBV11-3 | NA | NA | CASSLVTSSYEQYF | TGTGCCAGCAGCTTAGTGACAAGTTCCTACGAGCAGTACTTC
13 | TRBJ2-2 | TRBV6-1 | NA | once | CASTIRGTGELFF | TGTGCCAGCACTATCAGGGGAACCGGGGAGCTGTTTTTT
16 | TRBJ1-1 | TRBV28 | NA | NA | CASSLFLSGTDTEAFF | TGTGCCAGCAGTTTATTTCTCTCGGGGACGGACACTGAAGCTTTCTTT
12 | TRBJ2-2 | TRBV27 | NA | NA | CASIHETGELFF | TGTGCCAGCATACATGAGACCGGGGAGCTGTTTTTT
14 | TRBJ2-7 | TRBV6-5 | NA | NA | CASSYGQGSYEQYF | TGTGCCAGCAGTTATGGGCAGGGATCCTACGAGCAGTACTTC
14 | TRBJ2-7 | TRBV6-1 | TRBD1 | NA | CASRPGTGAYEQYF | TGTGCCAGCAGGCCCGGGACAGGGGCCTACGAGCAGTACTTC
13 | TRBJ2-1 | TRBV2 | NA | few | CASRLDRPGGQFF | TGTGCCAGCAGGCTAGACAGGCCCGGTGGGCAGTTCTTC
15 | TRBJ1-1 | TRBV5-1 | TRBD1 | NA | CASSLGQGGWTEAFF | TGCGCCAGCAGCTTAGGACAGGGAGGTTGGACTGAAGCTTTCTTT
13 | TRBJ1-2 | TRBV7-6 | NA | NA | CASSGYDKSGYTF | TGTGCCAGCAGCGGATATGACAAGAGTGGCTACACCTTC
14 | TRBJ2-7 | TRBV11-2 | NA | NA | CASSLTDSSYEQYF | TGTGCCAGCAGCTTAACGGACAGTTCCTACGAGCAGTACTTC
16 | TRBJ1-1 | TRBV4-2 | NA | few | CASSQEGLGRGTEAFF | TGTGCCAGCAGCCAGGAGGGGTTGGGTAGAGGCACTGAAGCTTTCTTT
12 | TRBJ1-2 | TRBV6-1 | NA | NA | CASSEADYGYTF | TGTGCCAGCAGTGAAGCCGACTATGGCTACACCTTC
14 | TRBJ2-3 | TRBV11-1 | NA | NA | CASSLPYSADTQYF | TGTGCCAGCAGCTTGCCCTACTCGGCAGATACGCAGTATTTT
17 | TRBJ1-1 | TRBV5-6 | NA | NA | CASSLGYGSQTNTEAFF | TGTGCCAGCAGCTTGGGGTACGGCTCACAGACGAACACTGAAGCTTTCTTT
12 | TRBJ1-1 | TRBV29-1 | TRBD1 | NA | CSVDRGRTEAFF | TGCAGCGTGGACAGGGGGCGGACTGAAGCTTTCTTT
15 | TRBJ1-1 | TRBV29-1 | TRBD1 | NA | CSVGDRYLMNTEAFF | TGCAGCGTTGGGGACAGGTACCTCATGAACACTGAAGCTTTCTTT
14 | TRBJ2-7 | TRBV27 | TRBD1 | few | CASRRQGEVYEQYF | TGTGCCAGCCGCAGACAGGGGGAGGTCTACGAGCAGTACTTC
14 | TRBJ1-3 | TRBV9 | NA | NA | CASSVGVSGNTIYF | TGTGCCAGCAGCGTAGGGGTTTCTGGAAACACCATATATTTT
14 | TRBJ2-7 | TRBV5-1 | TRBD2 | NA | CASSLGTSSYEQYF | TGCGCCAGCAGCTTGGGGACTAGCTCATACGAGCAGTACTTC
16 | TRBJ2-7 | TRBV29-1 | TRBD1 | NA | CSVEGPGQGISYEQYF | TGCAGCGTTGAAGGACCGGGACAGGGAATTTCCTACGAGCAGTACTTC
16 | TRBJ2-2 | TRBV6-5 | TRBD1 | NA | CASSYTGTANTGELFF | TGTGCCAGCAGTTACACCGGGACAGCAAACACCGGGGAGCTGTTTTTT
14 | TRBJ2-7 | TRBV5-1 | NA | NA | CASSQTRQVQEQYF | TGCGCCAGCAGCCAAACACGACAGGTTCAAGAGCAGTACTTC
13 | TRBJ2-2 | TRBV7-2 | NA | NA | CASSGRVTGELFF | TGTGCCAGCAGCGGCAGGGTCACCGGGGAGCTGTTTTTT
16 | TRBJ1-2 | TRBV9 | NA | NA | CASSVDPGTGTYGYTF | TGTGCCAGCAGCGTAGATCCCGGAACCGGGACCTATGGCTACACCTTC